This passage covers 18 T cell receptor beta chains from one sample sequenced in a study of cytomegalovirus exposure and HLA in healthy donors. Amplification used 60 Vbeta primers and 13 Jbeta primers. Sequencing used immunoSEQ multiplex PCR; TCRdb keeps in-frame clones, though not all of them. The repertoire consists of about 130,000 clones, with about 68% occurring once and the leading ten covering 3% to 4.5%. The sample was PBMCs. Receptor source: a man aged 40-50 years in good health and CMV-seropositive.

The rearrangement links TRBV4-1 to TRBJ2-1, with D maybe TRBD1 (6 bases). Per germline, CDR1 MGHRA and CDR2 YSYEKL. This CDR3 is built from 16 residues. V lost 3 bases to trimming and J lost 1 base, with 13 bases between them. As DNA, the CDR3 is TGCGCCAGCAGCCAGCCGACAGGTCCGTCCTACAATGAGCAGTTCTTC. It yields the protein CASSQPTGPSYNEQFF.

The chain couples TRBV19 to TRBJ2-2; D may be TRBD2 (6 bases). The V gene lost 7 bases and the J gene lost 10 bases, with 19 bases spanning the gap. The CDR3 is made up of 14 amino acids. Germline CDR1 LNHDA, CDR2 SQIVND (reference sequence). CDR3 in amino acids: CASKVLAEPKELFF. CDR3 DNA sequence: TGTGCCAGTAAGGTATTAGCGGAGCCCAAGGAGCTGTTTTTT.

The chain recombines TRBV7-3 with TRBJ2-1; D call uncertain. The V gene lost 5 bases and the J gene lost 0 bases, with 11 bases spanning the gap. The CDR3 runs to 15 residues. The germline CDR1 and CDR2 sequences are SGHTA and FQGTGA. The chain's CDR3 is CASSPAPSSYNEQFF. The CDR3 DNA follows: TGTGCCAGCAGCCCCGCACCGAGCTCCTACAATGAGCAGTTCTTC.

This clone has more than one count but fewer than ten. The chain carries TRBV13 and TRBJ1-2; D gene uncertain. Germline V CDR1 and CDR2: PRHDT, FYEKMQ (reference sequence). The ends were cut back, 5 bases at V and 4 bases at J, with 8 bases in the middle. The CDR3 consists of 12 residues. This CDR3 is CASSQSTYGYTF. The CDR3 DNA reads as TGTGCCAGCAGCCAATCTACCTATGGCTACACCTTC.

The rearrangement joins TRBV4-1 to TRBJ1-5, with D perhaps TRBD1 (5 bases). With 4 bases removed from V and 4 bases from J, the gap between germline ends came to 8 bases. Germline-derived CDR1 and CDR2 are MGHRA and YSYEKL. CDR3 length equals 13 residues. The CDR3 is CASSRGDNQPQHF. In nucleotides, the CDR3 is TGCGCCAGCAGCCGGGGGGATAATCAGCCCCAGCATTTT.

This clone is a singleton in its sample. The chain uses TRBV14 and TRBJ2-3, with 8 positions matching TRBD1. From germline, CDR1 is SGHDN and CDR2 FVKESK. CDR3 length equals 16 residues. V was pared by 1 base and J by 5 bases, with 8 bases of the junction left unmatched. The CDR3 loop reads CASSQGARGLEDTQYF. CDR3 bases: TGTGCCAGCAGCCAAGGGGCCAGGGGGCTGGAAGATACGCAGTATTTT.

The rearrangement links TRBV6-6 to TRBJ2-2; the match to TRBD1 covers 8 bases. CDR3 length: 16 amino acids. V dropped 5 bases and J dropped 5; count of bases not matched to a gene: 10. Looked up from germline, CDR1 is MNHNY and CDR2 is SVGAGI (reference sequence). The CDR3 sequence is CASSPPATGGTGELFF. In nucleotides, the CDR3 is TGTGCCAGCAGTCCGCCGGCCACAGGGGGGACCGGGGAGCTGTTTTTT.

This clone turned up a few times. The chain joins TRBV25-1 to TRBJ2-1; D is possibly TRBD1 (5 bases). CDR1 and CDR2 (germline): MGHDK, SYGVNS. The CDR3 consists of 12 residues. The germline V and J ends were trimmed by 8 bases and 9 bases, with 14 bases remaining between them. This chain's CDR3 is CASGYRTREQFF. CDR3 DNA sequence: TGTGCCAGCGGATACAGGACCCGTGAGCAGTTCTTC.

This clone occurred a few times. The chain joins TRBV6-4 to TRBJ1-4, with 7 bases fitting TRBD1. V was pared by 3 bases and J by 3 bases, with 4 bases of the junction left unmatched. CDR3 size: 15 residues. The germline V gene has CDR1 MRHNA and CDR2 SNTAGT. The CDR3 DNA reads as TGTGCCAGCAGTGAGTCCGGGACAGCTAATGAAAAACTGTTTTTT. It yields the protein CASSESGTANEKLFF.

This chain links TRBV4-2 with TRBJ2-5; D may be TRBD1 (6 bases). The length of the CDR3 is 16 residues. Looked up from germline, CDR1 is LGHNA and CDR2 is YNFKEQ. V was clipped by 0 bases and J by 2 bases, with 13 bases between them. As DNA, the CDR3 is TGTGCCAGCAGCCAAGAAAGGGGGTATATACAAGAGACCCAGTACTTC. It encodes CASSQERGYIQETQYF.

This chain connects TRBV5-4 to TRBJ1-1; a possible D gene is TRBD1 (6 bases). The V gene lost 2 bases and the J gene lost 4 bases, with 12 bases spanning the gap. Germline V gene sequence: CDR1 SGHNT, CDR2 YYREEE (reference sequence). This CDR3 is 14 amino acids long. CDR3 protein: CASSFLRGGTEAFF. The CDR3 DNA is TGTGCCAGCAGCTTTTTACGAGGGGGCACTGAAGCTTTCTTT. Variable domain in full (rest from reference TRBV5-4 and TRBJ1-1): ETGVTQSPTHLIKTRGQQVTLRCSSQSGHNTVSWYQQALGQGPQFIFQYYREEENGRGNFPPRFSGLQFPNYSSELNVNALELDDSALYLCASSFLRGGTEAFFGQGTRLTVV.

This clone was found a few times. The chain couples TRBV18 to TRBJ1-5; 11 bases align to TRBD1. The trim removed 4 bases at V and 7 bases at J, leaving 3 bases unmatched. This CDR3 is 14 amino acids long. Germline-derived CDR1 and CDR2 are KGHSH and LQKENI. The CDR3 protein is CASSLGQGGQPQHF. DNA for the CDR3: TGTGCCAGCTCACTGGGACAGGGGGGCCAGCCCCAGCATTTT.

This clone was recorded a few times. The chain is built from TRBV28 and TRBJ2-7, with 9 bases fitting TRBD1. Germline CDR1 reads MDHEN; CDR2 reads SYDVKM. Trimming at V came to 1 base and at J to 5 bases, leaving 12 bases not matched to a gene. The CDR3 is 17 amino acids. The CDR3 nucleotides read TGTGCCAGCAGTTTATTTCCCCCAGGGACAGGGAACAACGAGCAGTACTTC. Protein: CASSLFPPGTGNNEQYF.

This chain uses TRBV5-1 with TRBJ1-5; 8 bases align to TRBD1. Trimming took 5 bases from V and 3 from J; bases not matched to a gene: 7. The germline V gene encodes CDR1 SGHRS and CDR2 YFSETQ. This CDR3 is built from 15 residues. The CDR3 region has the DNA TGCGCCAGCAGACTTGACAGGGGAGCCAATCAGCCCCAGCATTTT. This translates into CASRLDRGANQPQHF.

This chain connects TRBV11-3 to TRBJ2-3; 9 nucleotides match TRBD2. Germline assignment: CDR1 SGHNT and CDR2 YENEEA. The CDR3 runs to 15 residues. The junction had 5 bases not matched to a gene; V was cut back by 5 bases and J by 2 bases. The DNA of the CDR3 is TGTGCCAGCAGCCCCGCGGGGGGGCACACAGATACGCAGTATTTT. Its translation: CASSPAGGHTDTQYF.

The genes are TRBV7-9 and TRBJ2-2; possibly TRBD2 for D (5 bases). The CDR3 totals 15 residues. Deletions cut 7 bases from V and 0 bases from J, with 12 bases between. Germline assignment: CDR1 SEHNR and CDR2 FQNEAQ (reference sequence). CDR3 sequence: CASNPPAANTGELFF. The CDR3 DNA sequence: TGTGCCAGCAACCCTCCAGCGGCGAACACCGGGGAGCTGTTTTTT.

The chain is built from TRBV2 and TRBJ2-1, with 7 bases fitting TRBD1. After removal of 6 bases from V and 0 bases from J, the junction contained 8 bases not matched to a gene. Germline V lookup: CDR1 SNHLY, CDR2 FYNNEI. There are 16 residues in the CDR3. CDR3 residues: CASRDGTASSYNEQFF. The CDR3 DNA reads TGTGCCAGCAGAGACGGGACAGCGAGCTCCTACAATGAGCAGTTCTTC.

This clone occurred once. This chain links TRBV30 with TRBJ1-1, with 7 bases that match TRBD1. CDR1 and CDR2 (germline): GTSNPN, SVGIG (reference sequence). Trimming at V came to 0 bases and at J to 4 bases, leaving 5 bases not matched to a gene. This CDR3 is built from 14 residues. CDR3 sequence reads: CAWSVLQGSTEAFF. CDR3 coding DNA: TGTGCCTGGAGTGTGTTACAGGGGAGCACTGAAGCTTTCTTT.